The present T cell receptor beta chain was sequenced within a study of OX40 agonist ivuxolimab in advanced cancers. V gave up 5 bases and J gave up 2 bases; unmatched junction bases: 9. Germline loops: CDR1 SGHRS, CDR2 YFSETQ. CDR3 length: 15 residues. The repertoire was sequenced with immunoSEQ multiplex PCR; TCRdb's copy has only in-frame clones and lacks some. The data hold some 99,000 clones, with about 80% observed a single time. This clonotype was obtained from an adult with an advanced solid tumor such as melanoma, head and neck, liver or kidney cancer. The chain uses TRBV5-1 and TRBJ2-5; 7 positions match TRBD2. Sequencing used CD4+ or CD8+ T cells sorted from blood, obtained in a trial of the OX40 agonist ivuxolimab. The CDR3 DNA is TGCGCCAGCAGTTTTGGTGGGAGGGCACAAGAGACCCAGTACTTC. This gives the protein CASSFGGRAQETQYF. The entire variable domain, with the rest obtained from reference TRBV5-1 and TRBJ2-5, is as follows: KAGVTQTPRYLIKTRGQQVTLSCSPISGHRSVSWYQQTPGQGLQFLFEYFSETQRNKGNFPGRFSGRQFSNSRSEMNVSTLELGDSALYLCASSFGGRAQETQYFGPGTRLLVL.